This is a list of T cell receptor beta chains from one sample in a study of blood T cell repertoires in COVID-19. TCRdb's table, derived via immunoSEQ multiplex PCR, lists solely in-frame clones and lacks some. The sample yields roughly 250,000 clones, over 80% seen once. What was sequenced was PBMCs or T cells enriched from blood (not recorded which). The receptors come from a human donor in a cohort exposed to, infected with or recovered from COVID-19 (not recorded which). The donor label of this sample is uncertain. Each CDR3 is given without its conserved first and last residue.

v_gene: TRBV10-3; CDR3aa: AISVGGNYNSPLH
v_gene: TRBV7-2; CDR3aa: ASSLEGGGELF
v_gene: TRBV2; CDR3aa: ASRRSEMNTEAF
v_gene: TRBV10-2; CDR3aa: ASSEAGRKY
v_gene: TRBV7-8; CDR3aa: ASSVGQGTGNTIY
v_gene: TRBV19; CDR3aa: ASTPGYNSPLH
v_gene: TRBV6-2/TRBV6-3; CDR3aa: ASSYSTGGRQPQH
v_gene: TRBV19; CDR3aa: ASRNRGGTEAF
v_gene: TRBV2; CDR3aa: ASSPRTPRTEAF
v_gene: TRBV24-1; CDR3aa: ATSDLRGGRTGELF
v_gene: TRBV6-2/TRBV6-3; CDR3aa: ASSYSSGRGLEETQY